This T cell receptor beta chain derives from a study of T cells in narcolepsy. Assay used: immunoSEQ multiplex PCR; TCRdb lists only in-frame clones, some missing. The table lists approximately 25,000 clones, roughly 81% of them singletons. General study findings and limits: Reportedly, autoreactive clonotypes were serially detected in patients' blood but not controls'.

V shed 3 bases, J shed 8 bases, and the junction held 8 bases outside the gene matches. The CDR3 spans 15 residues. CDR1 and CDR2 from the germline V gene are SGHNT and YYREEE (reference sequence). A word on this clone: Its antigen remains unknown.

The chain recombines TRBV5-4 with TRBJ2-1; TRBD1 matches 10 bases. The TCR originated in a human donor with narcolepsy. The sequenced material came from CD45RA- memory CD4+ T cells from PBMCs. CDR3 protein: CASSSPGQGSHEQFF. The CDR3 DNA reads TGTGCCAGCAGCTCTCCGGGACAGGGGAGCCATGAGCAGTTCTTC.